What follows are 32 T cell receptor beta chains derived from one specimen sequenced in a study of neurological immune-mediated disorders. A single record per CDR3 protein comes from TCRdb applying MiXCR to the 5' RACE reads. This sample carries around 66,000 distinct CDR3 sequences, approximately 5% of them seen once, and the ten largest clones take roughly 2%. The specimen was PBMCs. The receptors originated from a woman in her 70s with multiple sclerosis.

This clonotype was seen repeatedly, ten times or more. In DNA, the CDR3 is TGTGCCAGCACCCATGGGACAGGGGGTGTCCTCCCGAACACTGAAGCTTTCTTT. Translated: CASTHGTGGVLPNTEAFF. The chain joins TRBV12-3 or TRBV12-4 to TRBJ1-1, with 11 nucleotides matching TRBD1. J was trimmed by 1 base and V by 7 bases; bases with no gene match: 14. This CDR3 spans 18 amino acids.

V is TRBV5-1 and J is TRBJ2-5, with TRBD2 as a possible D gene (6 bases). Per germline, CDR1 SGHRS and CDR2 YFSETQ. Trimming took 0 bases from V and 5 from J, leaving 11 bases between them. There are 14 residues in the CDR3. The CDR3: CASSLGRGSETQYF. The CDR3 DNA reads as TGCGCCAGCAGCTTGGGGAGGGGATCGGAGACCCAGTACTTC.

The chain employs TRBV6-5 and TRBJ1-2, with a weak D call TRBD1 (5 bases). This CDR3 has 13 residues. The germline CDR1 and CDR2 sequences are MNHEY and SVGAGI. The ends were cut back, 6 bases at V and 4 bases at J, with 12 bases in the middle. The DNA of the CDR3 is TGTGCCAGCAGGCCCCCAGGGCCCTATGGCTACACCTTC. Protein: CASRPPGPYGYTF.

This clonotype was found many times. The CDR3 coding sequence is TGCAGCGCCAGTAGGGGCGGAACCGGGGAGCTGTTTTTT. Protein product: CSASRGGTGELFF. The chain recombines TRBV29-1 with TRBJ2-2, with TRBD1 as a possible D gene (5 bases). CDR3 length equals 13 residues. Trimming removed 7 bases from V and 5 bases from J, with 14 bases in between. Germline V CDR1 and CDR2: SQVTM, ANQGSEA.

This clonotype was counted many times. The chain is built from TRBV12-3 or TRBV12-4 and TRBJ1-6, with a weak D call TRBD1 (6 bases). The V gene lost 5 bases and the J gene lost 7 bases, with 12 bases spanning the gap. The CDR3 consists of 14 residues. The DNA for the CDR3 is TGTGCCAGCAGTCCGCGGACAGAGAATTCACCCCTCCACTTT. Residues: CASSPRTENSPLHF.

There are a few counts of this clonotype. The chain carries TRBV12-3 or TRBV12-4 and TRBJ2-1; maybe TRBD2 (6 bases). The CDR3 is 14 residues long. Trimming stripped 11 bases from V and 5 bases from J, with 19 bases between. The CDR3 is CASPGYSGDNEQFF. CDR3 nucleotides: TGTGCCTCCCCGGGCTATAGCGGTGACAATGAGCAGTTCTTC.

This clonotype appeared many times. CDR3 nucleotide sequence: TGTGCCAGCTCACCCGACGGATTACAGGGAGAAAAACTGTTTTTT. Translated: CASSPDGLQGEKLFF. V and J are TRBV18 and TRBJ1-4; TRBD1 might be the D (6 bases). CDR3 length equals 15 residues. Germline values: CDR1 KGHSH, CDR2 LQKENI. The V and J ends lost 3 bases and 8 bases respectively, with 16 bases between them.

This clonotype was observed many times. The chain couples TRBV7-8 to TRBJ1-1; unclear D gene. V gave up 3 bases and J gave up 0 bases, with 8 bases separating them. Germline-derived CDR1 and CDR2 are SGHVS and FQNEAQ. This CDR3 is built from 14 residues. Here the CDR3 reads CASSFGQMNTEAFF. CDR3 bases: TGTGCCAGCAGCTTTGGTCAGATGAACACTGAAGCTTTCTTT.

This clonotype has ten or more counts. The CDR3 reads CASSSDPDRLYEQYF. The CDR3 DNA sequence: TGTGCCAGCAGTTCGGACCCCGACAGATTATACGAGCAGTACTTC. This chain uses TRBV6-5 with TRBJ2-7; D may be TRBD1 (5 bases). Germline CDR1 reads MNHEY; CDR2 reads SVGAGI. The CDR3 has 15 residues. The V end lost 4 bases, the J end lost 4 bases, and 17 bases lay between the germline ends.

This clonotype was recorded at least ten times. This chain joins TRBV5-1 and TRBJ2-7, with 7 bases fitting TRBD1. CDR1 is SGHRS, CDR2 YFSETQ, per germline. The V gene end was trimmed by 1 base and the J gene end by 4 bases; junction bases not matched to a gene: 11. The CDR3 has 16 amino acids. CDR3 DNA: TGCGCCAGCAGCTTGTCCCTGAGACAGGGTTTATACGAGCAGTACTTC. Its protein is CASSLSLRQGLYEQYF.

This clonotype was counted only a few times. The chain is built from TRBV20-1 and TRBJ1-3; a weak D match, TRBD1 (6 bases). Germline CDR1 DFQATT, CDR2 SNEGSKA (reference sequence). This CDR3 has 14 amino acids. Trimming left V 5 bases short and J 0 bases short, with 11 bases between. This chain's CDR3 is CSAVGQPSGNTIYF. The CDR3 DNA reads as TGCAGTGCTGTTGGACAGCCCTCTGGAAACACCATATATTTT.

This clonotype has at least ten counts. This chain links TRBV20-1 with TRBJ2-1, with 9 positions matching TRBD2. The J segment lost 7 bases and the V segment lost 8 bases, leaving 12 bases of the junction unmatched. Germline CDR1 is DFQATT and CDR2 is SNEGSKA (reference sequence). This CDR3 is 14 amino acids long. CDR3 nucleotide sequence: TGCAGTACCGTTAGCGGGAGTGGACGAAATGAGCAGTTCTTC. Translation gives CSTVSGSGRNEQFF.

This clonotype was seen repeatedly, ten times or more. The gene calls are TRBV6-1 and TRBJ2-7; 12 bases are shared with TRBD2. V lost 4 bases to trimming and J lost 6 bases; unmatched junction nucleotides: 4. Per germline, CDR1 MNHNS and CDR2 SASEGT. This CDR3 comprises 14 residues. CDR3 sequence (DNA): TGTGCCAGCAGTGTGAGGACTAGCGGGACCGAGCAGTACTTC. It codes for CASSVRTSGTEQYF.

This clonotype was detected ten times or more. The V and J genes are TRBV7-9 and TRBJ1-4; no clear D. Germline assignment: CDR1 SEHNR and CDR2 FQNEAQ (reference sequence). The CDR3 has 19 amino acids. The V and J ends lost 5 bases and 0 bases respectively, with 22 bases between them. The CDR3: CASSGQWGDIWTTNEKLFF. In DNA, the CDR3 is TGTGCCAGCAGCGGCCAGTGGGGAGACATTTGGACAACTAATGAAAAACTGTTTTTT. Full variable domain (rest looked up from reference TRBV7-9 and TRBJ1-4): DTGVSQNPRHKITKRGQNVTFRCDPISEHNRLYWYRQTLGQGPEFLTYFQNEAQLEKSRLLSDRFSAERPKGSFSTLEIQRTEQGDSAMYLCASSGQWGDIWTTNEKLFFGSGTQLSVL.

This clonotype was counted many times. The chain carries TRBV4-2 and TRBJ2-1; 10 bases match TRBD2. The J segment lost 2 bases and the V segment lost 2 bases, leaving 3 bases of the junction unmatched. There are 16 residues in the CDR3. Germline CDR1 reads LGHNA; CDR2 reads YNFKEQ. The CDR3 bases are TGTGCCAGCAGCCAAACCCTAGCGGGAGCCTACAATGAGCAGTTCTTC. Translation gives CASSQTLAGAYNEQFF.

At least ten counts were recorded for this clonotype. The rearrangement joins TRBV11-1 to TRBJ1-2; the D is unclear. This CDR3 contains 13 residues. V dropped 5 bases and J dropped 8 bases, with 15 bases sitting between them. Germline values: CDR1 SGHAT, CDR2 FQDESV (reference sequence). The CDR3 region is CASSPDGNGGYTF. In nucleotides, the CDR3 is TGTGCCAGCAGCCCCGACGGAAATGGCGGCTACACCTTC.

This clonotype occurred many times. V usage is TRBV5-1 and J usage is TRBJ1-1, with D possibly TRBD1 on 6 matching bases. Germline V gene sequence: CDR1 SGHRS, CDR2 YFSETQ. The CDR3 is 15 amino acids. V lost 4 bases to trimming and J lost 4 bases, with 17 bases between them. The CDR3 nucleotides are TGCGCCAGCAGCCCAACCAGGGGATTTGGCACTGAAGCTTTCTTT. The encoded protein is CASSPTRGFGTEAFF.

The table lists this clonotype with a few counts. This chain uses TRBV6-4 with TRBJ1-2; 11 bases map to TRBD1. The V gene's germline CDR1 is MRHNA and CDR2 SNTAGT. J lost 7 bases, V lost 3 bases, and 7 bases had no gene match. This CDR3 has 15 amino acids. CDR3 nucleotides: TGTGCCAGCAGTGAAGAAGGGACAGGGGGAAGTGGCTACACCTTC. It is translated as CASSEEGTGGSGYTF.

V is TRBV11-2 and J is TRBJ1-1, with a possible D match to TRBD1 (6 bases). The CDR3 sequence is 14 residues long. V was clipped by 6 bases and J by 6 bases, with 17 bases between them. Germline loops: CDR1 SGHAT, CDR2 FQNNGV. The CDR3 spells CASRSPGRGAEAFF. DNA for the CDR3: TGTGCCAGCAGATCCCCGGGTAGGGGGGCTGAAGCTTTCTTT.

The chain joins TRBV7-9 to TRBJ2-3; D call uncertain. Germline lookup yields CDR1 SEHNR and CDR2 FQNEAQ (reference sequence). V was trimmed by 2 bases and J by 2 bases, leaving 5 bases between them. This CDR3 is 13 amino acids long. CDR3 residues: CASSLPSTDTQYF. The DNA of the CDR3 is TGTGCCAGCAGCTTACCTTCCACAGATACGCAGTATTTT.

This clonotype was detected many times. The rearrangement links TRBV27 to TRBJ2-1; 8 bases align to TRBD2. With 5 bases clipped from V and 0 bases from J, the junction kept 6 bases outside the gene matches. This CDR3 contains 16 residues. Germline V CDR1 and CDR2: MNHEY, SMNVEV (reference sequence). The CDR3 DNA reads TGTGCCAGCAGTCCCCCGGGACTAGGCTCCTACAATGAGCAGTTCTTC. Its translation: CASSPPGLGSYNEQFF.

This clonotype was recorded many times. The chain recombines TRBV5-1 with TRBJ2-1, with a possible D match to TRBD2 (5 bases). Per germline, CDR1 SGHRS and CDR2 YFSETQ. The CDR3 is 15 amino acids. The V and J ends lost 0 bases and 5 bases respectively, with 12 bases between them. For the CDR3, the DNA is TGCGCCAGCAGCTTGGCAGCGGCCAACGACAATGAGCAGTTCTTC. This translates into CASSLAAANDNEQFF.

The sample holds many counts of this clonotype. This chain uses TRBV20-1 with TRBJ2-5; 9 nucleotides match TRBD1. The CDR3 spans 14 residues. CDR1 and CDR2 from the germline V gene are DFQATT and SNEGSKA (reference sequence). J lost 5 bases, V lost 3 bases, and 7 bases had no gene match. The CDR3 DNA reads TGCAGTGCTAGGCGCGGGACAGGGCTGGAGACCCAGTACTTC. It translates to CSARRGTGLETQYF.

This clonotype was seen ten or more times. This chain links TRBV6-2 or TRBV6-3 with TRBJ2-7, with TRBD1 as a possible D gene (7 bases). CDR3 length equals 13 residues. Germline assignment: CDR1 MNHEY and CDR2 SVGEGT. V was trimmed by 7 bases and J by 4 bases, leaving 14 bases between them. CDR3 residues: CASKEGAYYEQYF. In DNA, the CDR3 is TGTGCCAGCAAGGAGGGGGCTTATTACGAGCAGTACTTC.

The rearrangement joins TRBV3-1 to TRBJ1-2, with TRBD1 matching 10 bases. The CDR3 spans 15 residues. The junction had 14 bases not matched to a gene; V was cut back by 8 bases and J by 8 bases. From germline, CDR1 is LGHDT and CDR2 YNNKEL (reference sequence). The CDR3 DNA is TGTGCCAGCGCGACTAGGGACAGGGGCGTCGGGGGCTACACCTTC. Its translation: CASATRDRGVGGYTF.

Details on this clonotype: A much more abundant neighbour one base away suggests this may be a read error. This sequence joins TRBV7-2 and TRBJ1-5, with D unclear. The CDR3 is 13 residues long. Germline CDR1 SGHTA, CDR2 FQGNSA. CDR3 DNA sequence: TGTGCCAGCAGCTTAGACTCTGCCCAGCACCAGCATTTT. It is translated as CASSLDSAQHQHF.

In this sample, this clonotype turned up many times. V gene TRBV5-1 combines with J gene TRBJ2-3; no firm D call. Trimming removed 5 bases at V and 2 bases at J, with 15 bases between. The germline CDR1 and CDR2 sequences are SGHRS and YFSETQ. The CDR3 is 15 amino acids. Written as DNA, the CDR3 is TGCGCCAGCAGACCTTACTCCAGCCTCACAGATACGCAGTATTTT. It codes for CASRPYSSLTDTQYF.

In this sample, this clonotype turned up many times. The rearrangement links TRBV12-3 or TRBV12-4 to TRBJ2-1; the match to TRBD2 covers 14 bases. The CDR3 covers 15 residues. J gave up 8 bases and V 6 bases, and 6 bases lay outside the gene matches. DNA of the CDR3: TGTGCCAGCAGCTCTCCGGGACTAGCGGGAGATGAGCAGTTCTTC. This codes for CASSSPGLAGDEQFF.

This clonotype was observed at least ten times. J is TRBJ2-7 and V is TRBV10-3; TRBD2 agrees at 7 bases. CDR1 and CDR2 from the germline V gene are ENHRY and SYGVKD. The CDR3 length is 13 residues. Unmatched junction bases numbered 5, after V lost 6 bases and J lost 3 bases. The CDR3 DNA sequence: TGTGCCATCAGCCTGGGGGGGGGCTACGAGCAGTACTTC. Its translation is CAISLGGGYEQYF.

The rearrangement joins TRBV15 to TRBJ2-7; 8 bases are shared with TRBD1. The CDR3 extends over 13 amino acids. Germline loops: CDR1 LNHNV, CDR2 YYDKDF (reference sequence). V lost 4 bases to trimming and J lost 7 bases; unmatched junction nucleotides: 6. CDR3 residues: CATSTPTGDEQYF. In DNA form, the CDR3 reads TGTGCCACCAGCACACCGACAGGGGATGAGCAGTACTTC.

This clonotype was detected only a few times. Written as DNA, the CDR3 is TGTGCCAGCAGCTTGGACTTCGCGAGGGAGTGGGGTGAGCAGTTCTTC. This sequence encodes CASSLDFAREWGEQFF. This chain uses TRBV5-6 with TRBJ2-1, with D tentatively TRBD2 (5 bases). Germline V gene data show CDR1 as SGHDT and CDR2 as YYEEEE. Trimming removed 0 bases from V and 9 bases from J, with 19 bases in between. The CDR3 length is 16 residues.

This clonotype was detected a few times. In DNA form, the CDR3 reads TGTGCCAGCAGCTCCCAACCCCTTACAGGGAACACTGAAGCTTTCTTT. Its protein product is CASSSQPLTGNTEAFF. The chain carries TRBV7-2 and TRBJ1-1; maybe TRBD1 (5 bases). The CDR3 is 16 amino acids. In germline, CDR1 is SGHTA, CDR2 FQGNSA. The germline V and J ends were trimmed by 4 bases and 1 base, with 16 bases remaining between them.